The entry that follows covers one TCR beta chain sequence. A second about 6 to 12 cycle PCR used barcoded and J-beta primers. TCRdb passed the 5' RACE reads through MiXCR, listing each CDR3 protein once. This table has about 800,000 distinct CDR3 sequences, more than 20% appearing once. The source of the sample is a study of blood T cells in healthy people across ages. Study-wide context: In model experiments, template switching was able to capture about one barcoded beta molecule for every two T cells that were present.

Germline V CDR1 and CDR2: SGHDN, FVKESK. V lost 4 bases to trimming and J lost 5 bases; unmatched junction nucleotides: 11. The CDR3 totals 16 residues. The data were also submitted as part of a second study, on T cells of mothers and their children. That paper states: Biologically related mothers and children overlapped slightly more than unrelated pairs, a non-significant difference.

The V and J genes are TRBV14 and TRBJ2-5; 9 positions agree with TRBD1. The specimen was blood. This receptor was obtained from a boy younger than 18 in good health. Written as DNA, the CDR3 is TGTGCCAGCAGCCGGTGGGGACAGGGTGTCCAGGAGACCCAGTACTTC. It specifies CASSRWGQGVQETQYF. Full variable domain (remainder filled in from reference TRBV14 and TRBJ2-5): EAGVTQFPSHSVIEKGQTVTLRCDPISGHDNLYWYRRVMGKEIKFLLHFVKESKQDESGMPNNRFLAERTGGTYSTLKVQPAELEDSGVYFCASSRWGQGVQETQYFGPGTRLLVL.